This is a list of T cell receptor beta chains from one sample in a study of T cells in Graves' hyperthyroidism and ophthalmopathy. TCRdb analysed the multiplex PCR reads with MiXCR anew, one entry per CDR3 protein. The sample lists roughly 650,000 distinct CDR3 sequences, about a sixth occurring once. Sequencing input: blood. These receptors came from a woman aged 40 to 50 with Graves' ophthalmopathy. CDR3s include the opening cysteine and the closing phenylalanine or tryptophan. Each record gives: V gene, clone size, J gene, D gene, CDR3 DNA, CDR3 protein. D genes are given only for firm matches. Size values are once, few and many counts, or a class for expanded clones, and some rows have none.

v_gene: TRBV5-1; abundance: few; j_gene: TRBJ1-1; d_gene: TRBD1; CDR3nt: TGCGCCAGCAGCTTGGTTACAGGGGTGAGGGGAACTGAAGCTTTCTTT; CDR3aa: CASSLVTGVRGTEAFF
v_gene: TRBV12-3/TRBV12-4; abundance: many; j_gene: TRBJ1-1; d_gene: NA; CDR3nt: TGTGCCAGCAGGGTCGGGACTGCCCCTGAAGCTTTCTTT; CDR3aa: CASRVGTAPEAFF
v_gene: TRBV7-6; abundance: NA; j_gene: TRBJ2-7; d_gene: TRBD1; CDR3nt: TGTGCCAGCAGCTCCGTGGACAGGGAATTCGAGCAGTACTTC; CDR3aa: CASSSVDREFEQYF
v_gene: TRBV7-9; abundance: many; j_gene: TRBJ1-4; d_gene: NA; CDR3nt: TGTGCCAGCAGCTCCCGACGGGACCAGGCCGGAGGAACTAATGAAAAACTGTTTTTT; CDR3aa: CASSSRRDQAGGTNEKLFF
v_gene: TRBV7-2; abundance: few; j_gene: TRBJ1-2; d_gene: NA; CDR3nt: TGTGCCAGCAGCACCCCCCCAGGGGCGGGAGGCTACACCTTC; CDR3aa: CASSTPPGAGGYTF
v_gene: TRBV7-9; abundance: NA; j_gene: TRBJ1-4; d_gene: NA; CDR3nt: TGTGCCAGCAGCTTAGGGCTCGGGGGAACTAATGAAAAACTGTTTTTT; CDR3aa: CASSLGLGGTNEKLFF
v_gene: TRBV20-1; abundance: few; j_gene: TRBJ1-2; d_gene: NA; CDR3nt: TGCAGTGCTAGAGCCCGGGAATATGGCTACACCTTC; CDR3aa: CSARAREYGYTF
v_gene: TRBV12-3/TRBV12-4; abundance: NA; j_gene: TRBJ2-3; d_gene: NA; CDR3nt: TGTGCCAGCAGTTTAGCGCTCACAGGGAGTGCAGATACGCAGTATTTT; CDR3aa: CASSLALTGSADTQYF
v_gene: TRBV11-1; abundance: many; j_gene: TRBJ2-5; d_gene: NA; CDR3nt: TGTGCCAGCAGCTTTTACGTAGAAGAGACCCAGTACTTC; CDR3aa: CASSFYVEETQYF
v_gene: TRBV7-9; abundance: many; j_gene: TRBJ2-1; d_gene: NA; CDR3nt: TGTGCCAGCAGCTTATGGGGGCGCAGCAATGAGCAGTTCTTC; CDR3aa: CASSLWGRSNEQFF
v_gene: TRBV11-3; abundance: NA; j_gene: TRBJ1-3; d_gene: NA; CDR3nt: TGTGCCAGCAGCTTATTAGGGACTGACCGCTCTGGAAACACCATATATTTT; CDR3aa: CASSLLGTDRSGNTIYF
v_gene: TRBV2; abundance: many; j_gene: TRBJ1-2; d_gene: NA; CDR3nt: TGTGCCAGCAGGAGGACAGCAGGCTATGGCTACACCTTC; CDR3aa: CASRRTAGYGYTF
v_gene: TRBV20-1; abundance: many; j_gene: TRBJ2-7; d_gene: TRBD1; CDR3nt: TGCAGTGGCGTGGGACAGGGGGCGCAGATATACTCCTACGAGCAGTACTTC; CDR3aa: CSGVGQGAQIYSYEQYF
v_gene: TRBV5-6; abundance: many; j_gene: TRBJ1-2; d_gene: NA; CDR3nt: TGTGCCAGCAGCTTGGGATCGCAGGCTAGTGGCTACACCTTC; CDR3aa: CASSLGSQASGYTF
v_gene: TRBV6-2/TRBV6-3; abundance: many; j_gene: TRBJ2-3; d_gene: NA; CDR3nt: TGTGCCAGCGTCGAGTGGCGGGGGCGCACAGATACGCAGTATTTT; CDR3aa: CASVEWRGRTDTQYF
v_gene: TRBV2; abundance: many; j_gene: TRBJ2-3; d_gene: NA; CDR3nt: TGTGCCAGCAGTAGAACGGGACGCACAGCGTCCGATACGCAGTATTTT; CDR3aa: CASSRTGRTASDTQYF
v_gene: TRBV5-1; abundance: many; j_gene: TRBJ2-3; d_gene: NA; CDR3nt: TGCGCCAGCAGCTATAACCCGGGACGGGAGCAGGATACGCAGTATTTT; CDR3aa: CASSYNPGREQDTQYF
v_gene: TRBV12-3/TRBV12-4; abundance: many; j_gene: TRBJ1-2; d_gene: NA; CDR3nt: TGTGCCAGCAGTTTAGGTACTCAGTATGGCTACACCTTC; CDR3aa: CASSLGTQYGYTF
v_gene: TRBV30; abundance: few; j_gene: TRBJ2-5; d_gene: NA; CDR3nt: TGTGCCTGGAGCGCCTACAGCCAGGAGACCCAGTACTTC; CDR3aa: CAWSAYSQETQYF
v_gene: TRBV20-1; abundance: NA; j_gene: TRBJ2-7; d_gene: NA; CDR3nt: TGCAGTGCTAGGGTCGGGAGTGGGTACGAGCAGTACTTC; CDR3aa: CSARVGSGYEQYF
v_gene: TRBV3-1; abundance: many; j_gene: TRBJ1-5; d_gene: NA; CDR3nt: TGTGCCAGCAGCCGGGGGGATCAGCCCCAGCATTTT; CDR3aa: CASSRGDQPQHF
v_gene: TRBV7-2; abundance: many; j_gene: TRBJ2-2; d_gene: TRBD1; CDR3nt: TGTGCCAGCAGTCCAGGGGGCATTAGGACCGGGGAGCTGTTTTTT; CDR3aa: CASSPGGIRTGELFF
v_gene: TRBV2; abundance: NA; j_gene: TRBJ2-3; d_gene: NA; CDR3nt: TGTGCCAGCAGAACCGGGACTTCGGTGGCAGATACGCAGTATTTT; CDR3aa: CASRTGTSVADTQYF
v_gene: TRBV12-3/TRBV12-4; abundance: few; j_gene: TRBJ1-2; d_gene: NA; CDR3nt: TGTGCCAGCCTACGGAGGGGGTCAGGGGACTATGGCTACACCTTC; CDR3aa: CASLRRGSGDYGYTF
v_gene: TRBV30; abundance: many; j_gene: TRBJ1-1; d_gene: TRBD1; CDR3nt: TGTGCCTGGAGGGTCAGGGGGACCACTGAAGCTTTCTTT; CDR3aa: CAWRVRGTTEAFF
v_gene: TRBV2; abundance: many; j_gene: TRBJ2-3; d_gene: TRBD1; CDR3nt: TGTGCCAGCAGTAAGACAGGGGGCACAGATACGCAGTATTTT; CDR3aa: CASSKTGGTDTQYF
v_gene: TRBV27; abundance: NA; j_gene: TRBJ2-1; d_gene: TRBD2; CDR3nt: TGTGCCAGCAGCCCGACACCTCCGGGGGGCTACAATGAGCAGTTCTTC; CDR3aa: CASSPTPPGGYNEQFF
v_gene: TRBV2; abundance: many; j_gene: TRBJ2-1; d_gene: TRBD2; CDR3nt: TGTGCCAGCACGGGGACCGGGGGGGGACTGATAAATGAGCAGTTCTTC; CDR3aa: CASTGTGGGLINEQFF
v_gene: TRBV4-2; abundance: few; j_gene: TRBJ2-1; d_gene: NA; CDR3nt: TGTGCCAGCAGCCACCGGACAGAGCAGTTCTTC; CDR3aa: CASSHRTEQFF
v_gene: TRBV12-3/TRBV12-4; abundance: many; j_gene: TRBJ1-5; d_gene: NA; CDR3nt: TGTGCCAGCAGTTTCAGTCTGCCACAAAACCAGCCCCAGCATTTT; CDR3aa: CASSFSLPQNQPQHF
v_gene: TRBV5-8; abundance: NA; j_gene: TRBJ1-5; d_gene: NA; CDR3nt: TGTGCCAGCAGCCTGGGTTCCAGGACCGATAGCAATCAGCCCCAGCATTTT; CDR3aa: CASSLGSRTDSNQPQHF